These T cell receptor beta chains were read from a single sample in a study of T cells in Graves' hyperthyroidism and ophthalmopathy. TCRdb used MiXCR to reprocess the multiplex PCR reads, holding one entry per CDR3 protein. This sample has a few hundred thousand distinct CDR3 sequences, with roughly 15% found just once. Sequences were obtained from blood. The receptor source for this set is a woman aged 40 to 50 with Graves' ophthalmopathy. Both conserved end residues are part of each CDR3. D genes are given only for firm matches. Only some rows state a clone size, as once, few, many or a class for expanded clones.

abundance	v_gene	d_gene	j_gene	CDR3aa	CDR3nt
.	TRBV6-1	.	TRBJ1-2	CASSDHRQALYGYTF	TGTGCCAGCAGTGATCATCGACAGGCTCTCTATGGCTACACCTTC
many	TRBV6-2/TRBV6-3	.	TRBJ2-1	CASNRRPSSYNEQFF	TGTGCCAGCAACCGTCGGCCAAGCTCCTACAATGAGCAGTTCTTC
few	TRBV3-1	TRBD1	TRBJ1-1	CASSLFRTGGTEAFF	TGTGCCAGCAGCCTCTTCCGAACAGGGGGCACTGAAGCTTTCTTT
.	TRBV7-9	TRBD2	TRBJ2-1	CASSSYGTSYNEQFF	TGTGCCAGCAGCTCGTACGGGACTAGCTACAATGAGCAGTTCTTC
.	TRBV29-1	.	TRBJ2-3	CSVEWQRGGDTQYF	TGCAGCGTTGAATGGCAGAGGGGCGGAGATACGCAGTATTTT
many	TRBV2	TRBD1	TRBJ2-2	CASTRDSYTGELFF	TGTGCCAGCACCCGGGACAGTTACACCGGGGAGCTGTTTTTT
many	TRBV27	.	TRBJ1-2	CASSFRGGPNYGYTF	TGTGCCAGCAGTTTTCGGGGGGGACCTAACTATGGCTACACCTTC
many	TRBV12-3/TRBV12-4	TRBD2	TRBJ2-1	CASIEAGGLTYNEQFF	TGTGCCAGCATTGAAGCGGGAGGCCTAACCTACAATGAGCAGTTCTTC
many	TRBV15	TRBD1	TRBJ2-1	CATSRGTGDTMIQFF	TGTGCCACCAGCAGAGGGACAGGGGATACAATGATTCAGTTCTTC
.	TRBV12-3/TRBV12-4	.	TRBJ2-1	CASSTQGNEQFF	TGTGCCAGCAGCACCCAAGGTAATGAGCAGTTCTTC
few	TRBV29-1	.	TRBJ2-7	CSVEDWDPGDSYEQYF	TGCAGCGTTGAAGATTGGGACCCCGGCGACTCCTACGAGCAGTACTTC
many	TRBV28	.	TRBJ1-5	CASSLMEGSFFQPQHF	TGTGCCAGCAGTTTAATGGAGGGGTCATTTTTTCAGCCCCAGCATTTT
many	TRBV13	TRBD1	TRBJ2-7	CASSLTGGQGSYEQYF	TGTGCCAGCAGCCTAACCGGGGGACAGGGCTCCTACGAGCAGTACTTC
.	TRBV7-9	.	TRBJ2-7	CASSPQGGLSYEQYF	TGTGCCAGCAGTCCACAGGGAGGTCTTTCCTACGAGCAGTACTTC
.	TRBV14	.	TRBJ1-1	CASSQDLRFGTEAFF	TGTGCCAGCAGCCAGGACCTGAGGTTCGGCACTGAAGCTTTCTTT
few	TRBV25-1	.	TRBJ2-1	CASRGVGDNEQFF	TGTGCCAGCAGGGGAGTTGGCGACAATGAGCAGTTCTTC
many	TRBV5-1	TRBD1	TRBJ1-1	CASSTRTGDRSTEAFF	TGCGCCAGCAGCACGCGGACAGGGGACCGGAGCACTGAAGCTTTCTTT
.	TRBV5-1	TRBD1	TRBJ2-7	CASSFDRELYEQYF	TGCGCCAGCAGCTTCGACAGGGAACTCTACGAGCAGTACTTC
few	TRBV5-1	.	TRBJ1-3	CASSPMYSGNTIYF	TGCGCCAGCAGCCCAATGTACTCTGGAAACACCATATATTTT
many	TRBV13	.	TRBJ2-3	CASSVTTDTQYF	TGTGCCAGCAGCGTAACCACAGATACGCAGTATTTT
many	TRBV7-9	.	TRBJ2-5	CASSSRDSPIRETQYF	TGTGCCAGCAGCAGCCGGGACTCACCTATTAGGGAGACCCAGTACTTC
.	TRBV7-9	.	TRBJ1-3	CASRPYASVLSGNTIYF	TGTGCCAGCAGACCCTACGCATCAGTACTCTCTGGAAACACCATATATTTT
few	TRBV28	.	TRBJ1-2	CASSSPLKRGYTF	TGTGCCAGCAGTTCGCCTCTGAAAAGGGGCTACACCTTC
many	TRBV28	TRBD1	TRBJ1-1	CASSLFFLKTGENTEAFF	TGTGCCAGCAGTTTATTTTTCCTAAAGACAGGGGAGAACACTGAAGCTTTCTTT
.	TRBV6-5	.	TRBJ2-7	CASSFPAARGEQYF	TGTGCCAGCAGTTTCCCCGCTGCCCGGGGTGAGCAGTACTTC
few	TRBV20-1	.	TRBJ1-4	CSARGDSSWGEQLFF	TGCAGTGCTAGAGGAGACAGTAGCTGGGGTGAACAACTGTTTTTT
.	TRBV3-1	.	TRBJ1-5	CASSQGVPGAGQPQHF	TGTGCCAGCAGCCAAGGGGTCCCCGGGGCGGGTCAGCCCCAGCATTTT
many	TRBV5-5	TRBD1	TRBJ2-1	CASSLAGQGQYNEQFF	TGTGCCAGCAGCTTGGCCGGACAGGGGCAATACAATGAGCAGTTCTTC
many	TRBV20-1	.	TRBJ1-4	CSASRGNEEKLFF	TGCAGTGCTTCCAGAGGGAACGAGGAAAAACTGTTTTTT
many	TRBV6-1	TRBD1	TRBJ2-3	CASSTPRTGGTDTQYF	TGTGCCAGCAGCACTCCCAGGACAGGGGGCACAGATACGCAGTATTTT
many	TRBV18	.	TRBJ1-1	CASSPIENTEAFF	TGTGCCAGCTCACCAATCGAGAACACTGAAGCTTTCTTT
.	TRBV20-1	TRBD1	TRBJ2-5	CSATRDSLIQETQYF	TGCAGTGCTACTCGGGACAGTTTAATTCAAGAGACCCAGTACTTC
.	TRBV6-1	.	TRBJ1-6	CASSERWSIDSPLHF	TGTGCCAGCAGTGAAAGGTGGTCCATCGATTCACCCCTCCACTTT
few	TRBV6-2/TRBV6-3	.	TRBJ1-3	CASTTRTQGSPISGNTIYF	TGTGCCAGCACCACCCGGACACAGGGTTCGCCGATCTCTGGAAACACCATATATTTT
many	TRBV7-2	.	TRBJ2-1	CASSRDANNEQFF	TGTGCCAGCAGCCGGGACGCCAACAATGAGCAGTTCTTC
few	TRBV5-6	.	TRBJ2-5	CASREVNQETQYF	TGTGCCAGCAGGGAGGTGAACCAAGAGACCCAGTACTTC
many	TRBV7-2	.	TRBJ1-6	CASSLLATTNNSPLHF	TGTGCCAGCAGCTTACTGGCCACTACGAATAATTCACCCCTCCACTTT
many	TRBV28	.	TRBJ1-1	CASSFRVNTEAFF	TGTGCCAGCAGTTTCAGGGTGAACACTGAAGCTTTCTTT
.	TRBV6-2/TRBV6-3	.	TRBJ1-5	CASSYSGSSNQPQRF	TGTGCCAGCAGTTACTCTGGCAGTAGCAATCAGCCCCAGCGTTTT
many	TRBV5-4	TRBD2	TRBJ2-1	CASSSYGSGRNEQFF	TGTGCCAGCAGCTCCTACGGTAGCGGGAGAAATGAGCAGTTCTTC
many	TRBV11-2	TRBD1	TRBJ2-7	CASSIYRGYEQYF	TGTGCCAGCAGCATATACAGGGGCTACGAGCAGTACTTC
many	TRBV6-1	TRBD2	TRBJ2-7	CASSVSPGTSGRGTYEQYF	TGTGCCAGCAGTGTTTCACCCGGGACTAGCGGGAGGGGAACCTACGAGCAGTACTTC
many	TRBV11-2	.	TRBJ2-7	CASSLGAEPPYEQYF	TGTGCCAGCAGCTTAGGGGCGGAGCCCCCCTACGAGCAGTACTTC
few	TRBV18	.	TRBJ2-1	CASSPQGLIDEQFF	TGTGCCAGCTCACCCCAGGGCCTAATCGATGAGCAGTTCTTC
.	TRBV10-3	.	TRBJ1-3	CAISKMERNTIYF	TGTGCCATCAGCAAAATGGAAAGGAACACCATATATTTT